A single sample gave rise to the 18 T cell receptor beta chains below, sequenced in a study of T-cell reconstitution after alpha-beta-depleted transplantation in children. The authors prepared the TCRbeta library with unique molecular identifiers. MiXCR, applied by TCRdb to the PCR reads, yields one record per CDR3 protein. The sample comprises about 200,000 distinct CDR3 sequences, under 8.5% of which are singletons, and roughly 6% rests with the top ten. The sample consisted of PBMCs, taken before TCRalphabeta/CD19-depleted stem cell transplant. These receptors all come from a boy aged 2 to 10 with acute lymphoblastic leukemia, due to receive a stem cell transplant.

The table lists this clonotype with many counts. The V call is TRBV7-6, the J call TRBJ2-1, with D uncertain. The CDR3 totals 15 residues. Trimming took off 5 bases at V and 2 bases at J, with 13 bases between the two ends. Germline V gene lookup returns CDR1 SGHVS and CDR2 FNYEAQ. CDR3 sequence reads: CASSPTIGAYNEQFF. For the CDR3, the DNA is TGTGCCAGCAGCCCAACAATAGGTGCCTACAATGAGCAGTTCTTC.

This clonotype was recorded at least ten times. The CDR3 reads CASSLNPVGTDEQYF. CDR3 DNA: TGCGCCAGCAGCCTCAATCCGGTGGGAACAGACGAGCAGTACTTC. The V and J genes are TRBV4-3 and TRBJ2-7; D is ambiguous. V was shortened by 4 bases and J by 5 bases, with 18 bases between the two germline ends. In germline, CDR1 is LGHNA, CDR2 YSLEER. The CDR3 has 15 amino acids.

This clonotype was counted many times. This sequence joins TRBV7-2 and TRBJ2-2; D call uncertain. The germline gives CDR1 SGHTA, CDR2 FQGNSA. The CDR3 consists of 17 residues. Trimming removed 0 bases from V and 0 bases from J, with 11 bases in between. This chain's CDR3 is CASSLAYFRTNTGELFF. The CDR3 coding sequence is TGTGCCAGCAGCTTAGCTTATTTCCGGACGAACACCGGGGAGCTGTTTTTT.

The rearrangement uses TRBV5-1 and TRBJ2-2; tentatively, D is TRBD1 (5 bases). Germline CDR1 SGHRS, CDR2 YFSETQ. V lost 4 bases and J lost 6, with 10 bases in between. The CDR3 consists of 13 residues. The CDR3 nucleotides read TGCGCCAGCAGCCAACGACAGTCCGGGGAGCTGTTTTTT. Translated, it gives CASSQRQSGELFF. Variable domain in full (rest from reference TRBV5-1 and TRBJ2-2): KAGVTQTPRYLIKTRGQQVTLSCSPISGHRSVSWYQQTPGQGLQFLFEYFSETQRNKGNFPGRFSGRQFSNSRSEMNVSTLELGDSALYLCASSQRQSGELFFGEGSRLTVL.

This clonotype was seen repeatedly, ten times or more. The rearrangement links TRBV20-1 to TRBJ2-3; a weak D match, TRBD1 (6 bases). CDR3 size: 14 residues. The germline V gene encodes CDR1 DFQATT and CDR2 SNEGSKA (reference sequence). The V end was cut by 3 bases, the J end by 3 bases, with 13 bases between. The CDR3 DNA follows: TGCAGTGCTAGTAGGGAAGGGGGAACAGATACGCAGTATTTT. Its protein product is CSASREGGTDTQYF.

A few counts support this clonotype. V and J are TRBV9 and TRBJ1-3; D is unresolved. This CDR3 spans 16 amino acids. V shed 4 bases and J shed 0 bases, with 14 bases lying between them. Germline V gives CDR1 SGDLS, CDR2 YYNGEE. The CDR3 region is CASSPTFTNSGNTIYF. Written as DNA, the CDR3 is TGTGCCAGCAGCCCAACTTTCACCAACTCTGGAAACACCATATATTTT.

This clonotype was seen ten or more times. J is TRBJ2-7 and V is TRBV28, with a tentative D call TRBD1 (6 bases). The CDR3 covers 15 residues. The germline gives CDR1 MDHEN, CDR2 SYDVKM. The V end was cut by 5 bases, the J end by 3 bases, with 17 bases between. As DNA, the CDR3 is TGTGCCAGCAGTCCCCCGACAGGAACAGTCTACGAGCAGTACTTC. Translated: CASSPPTGTVYEQYF.

The CDR3, as DNA: TGTGCCAGCAGCCAACCCGAGACGGGACTAGCGGGGGCAGATACGCAGTATTTT. This gives the protein CASSQPETGLAGADTQYF. The rearrangement links TRBV3-1 to TRBJ2-3; 14 bases map to TRBD2. The germline V gene encodes CDR1 LGHDT and CDR2 YNNKEL (reference sequence). V lost 2 bases, J lost 4 bases, and 8 bases stayed unmatched. There are 18 residues in the CDR3.

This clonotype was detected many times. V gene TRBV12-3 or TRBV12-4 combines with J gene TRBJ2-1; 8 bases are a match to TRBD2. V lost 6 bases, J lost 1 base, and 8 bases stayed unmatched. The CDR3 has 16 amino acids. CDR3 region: CASSKELAASYNEQFF. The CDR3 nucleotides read TGTGCCAGCAGCAAAGAACTAGCGGCTTCCTACAATGAGCAGTTCTTC.

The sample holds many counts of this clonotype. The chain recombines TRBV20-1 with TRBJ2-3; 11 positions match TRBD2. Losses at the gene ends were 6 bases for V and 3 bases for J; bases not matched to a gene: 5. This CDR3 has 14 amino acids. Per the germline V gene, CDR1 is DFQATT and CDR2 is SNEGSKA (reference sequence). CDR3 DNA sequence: TGCAGTGCGAGCCTAGCGGGAGGAACAGATACGCAGTATTTT. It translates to CSASLAGGTDTQYF.

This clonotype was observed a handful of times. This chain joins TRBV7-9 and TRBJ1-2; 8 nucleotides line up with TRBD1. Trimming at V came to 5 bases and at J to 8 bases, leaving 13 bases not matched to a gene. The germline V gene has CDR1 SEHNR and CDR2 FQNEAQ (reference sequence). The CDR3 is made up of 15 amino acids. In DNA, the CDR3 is TGTGCCAGCAGCCAACCGGGACAGGTGTTTGTGGGCTACACCTTC. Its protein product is CASSQPGQVFVGYTF.

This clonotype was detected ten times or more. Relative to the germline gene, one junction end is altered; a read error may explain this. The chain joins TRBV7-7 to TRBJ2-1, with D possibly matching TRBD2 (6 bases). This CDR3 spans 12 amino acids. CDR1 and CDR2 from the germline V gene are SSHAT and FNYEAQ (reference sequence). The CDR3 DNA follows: TGTGCTAGCAGCTCCGGGGGAGGTGAGCAGTTCTTC. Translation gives CASSSGGGEQFF.

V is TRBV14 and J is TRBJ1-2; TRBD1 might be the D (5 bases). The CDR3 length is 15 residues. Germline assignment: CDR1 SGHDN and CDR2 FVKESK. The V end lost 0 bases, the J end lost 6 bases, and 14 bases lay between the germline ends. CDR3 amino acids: CASSQDAWPGHGYTF. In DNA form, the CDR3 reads TGTGCCAGCAGCCAAGACGCTTGGCCAGGGCATGGCTACACCTTC.

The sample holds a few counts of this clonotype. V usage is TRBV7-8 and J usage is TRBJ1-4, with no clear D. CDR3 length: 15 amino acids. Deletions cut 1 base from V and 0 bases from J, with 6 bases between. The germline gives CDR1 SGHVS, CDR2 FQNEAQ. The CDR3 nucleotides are TGTGCCAGCAGCTTAGTGGAGTCAACTAATGAAAAACTGTTTTTT. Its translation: CASSLVESTNEKLFF.

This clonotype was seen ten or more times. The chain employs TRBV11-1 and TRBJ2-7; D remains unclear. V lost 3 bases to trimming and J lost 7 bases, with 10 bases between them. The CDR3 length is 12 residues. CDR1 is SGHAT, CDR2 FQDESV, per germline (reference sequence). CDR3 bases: TGTGCCAGCAGCTTTCGGGCAGGAGAGCAGTACTTC. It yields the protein CASSFRAGEQYF.

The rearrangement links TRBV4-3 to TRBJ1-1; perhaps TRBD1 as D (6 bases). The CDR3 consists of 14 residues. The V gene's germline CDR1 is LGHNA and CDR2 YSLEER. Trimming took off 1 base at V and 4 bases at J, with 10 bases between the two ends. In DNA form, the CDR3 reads TGCGCCAGCAGCCAAGGGGAAGGGGGCACTGAAGCTTTCTTT. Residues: CASSQGEGGTEAFF.

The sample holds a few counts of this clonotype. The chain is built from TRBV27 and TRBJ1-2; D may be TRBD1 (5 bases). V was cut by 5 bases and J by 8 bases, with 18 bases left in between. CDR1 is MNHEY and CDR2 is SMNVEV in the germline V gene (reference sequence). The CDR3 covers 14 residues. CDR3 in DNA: TGTGCCAGCAGTACCAGCAGGGTCCCCGGAGGCTACACCTTC. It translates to CASSTSRVPGGYTF.

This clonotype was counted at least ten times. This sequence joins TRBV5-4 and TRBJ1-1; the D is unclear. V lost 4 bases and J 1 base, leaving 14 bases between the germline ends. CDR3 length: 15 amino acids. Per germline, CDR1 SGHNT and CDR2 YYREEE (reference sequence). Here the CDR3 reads CASSTGVSTNTEAFF. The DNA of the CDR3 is TGTGCCAGCAGCACTGGAGTCTCTACGAACACTGAAGCTTTCTTT.